The present entry profiles one T cell receptor (beta chain) with its context. No antigen is known for it. Donors consisted of healthy bone marrow donors. The data stem from a study of cytomegalovirus exposure and HLA in healthy donors. Study conclusions and caveats: In a later analysis, an Asian-associated ancestry cluster reportedly showed fewer N-insertions than the approximately 640-donor mean. Most TCRs appeared rarely, but some public TCRs recurred in many donors.

The PCR contained 60 Vbeta and 13 Jbeta primers. Measured with immunoSEQ multiplex PCR; TCRdb has only the in-frame clones, and not every one. In the table there are about 140,000 clones, more than 70% of which are singletons. Germline CDR1 LNHDA, CDR2 SQIVND (reference sequence). V gave up 5 bases and J gave up 2 bases; unmatched junction bases: 4. CDR3 length: 15 amino acids. The source material was PBMCs. V is TRBV19 and J is TRBJ1-3; 9 nucleotides match TRBD1. The clonotype originates from a male donor in good health and CMV-seropositive. The CDR3: CASSPWTGAGNTIYF. The CDR3 nucleotides read TGTGCCAGTAGTCCTTGGACAGGGGCTGGAAACACCATATATTTT.